This T cell receptor beta chain was observed in a study of control samples from healthy donors and cancer patients. The V gene's germline CDR1 is SGDLS and CDR2 YYNGEE. The CDR3 totals 15 residues. Trimming cost V 3 bases and J 5 bases, with 15 bases left between them. The table came from immunoSEQ multiplex PCR; TCRdb's copy has only in-frame clones and leaves some out. The sample yields under 300,000 clones, 82% seen once. The TCR originated in a woman in her sixties or seventies with lung cancer. The sequencing input was PBMCs. The chain recombines TRBV9 with TRBJ1-3; D remains unclear. The CDR3 spells CASSEEGSLRNTIYF. The DNA of the CDR3 is TGTGCCAGCAGCGAGGAGGGTAGCCTCCGAAACACCATATATTTT.